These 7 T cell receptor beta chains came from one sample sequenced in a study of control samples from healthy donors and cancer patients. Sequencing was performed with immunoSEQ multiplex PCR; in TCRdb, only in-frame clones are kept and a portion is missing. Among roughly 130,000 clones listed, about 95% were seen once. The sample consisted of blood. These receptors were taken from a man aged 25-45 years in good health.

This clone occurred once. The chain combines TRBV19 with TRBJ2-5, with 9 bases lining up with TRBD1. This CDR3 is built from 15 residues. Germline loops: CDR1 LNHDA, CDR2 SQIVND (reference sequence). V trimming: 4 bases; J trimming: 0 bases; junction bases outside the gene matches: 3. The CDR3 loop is CASSNDRGYQETQYF. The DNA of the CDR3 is TGTGCCAGTAGTAACGACAGGGGGTACCAAGAGACCCAGTACTTC.

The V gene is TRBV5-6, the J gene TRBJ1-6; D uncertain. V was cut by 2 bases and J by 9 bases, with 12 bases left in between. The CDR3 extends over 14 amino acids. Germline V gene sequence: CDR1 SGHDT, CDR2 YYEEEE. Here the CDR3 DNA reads TGTGCCAGCAGCTTAGGGAGAATGGGTTCACCCCTCCACTTT. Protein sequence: CASSLGRMGSPLHF.

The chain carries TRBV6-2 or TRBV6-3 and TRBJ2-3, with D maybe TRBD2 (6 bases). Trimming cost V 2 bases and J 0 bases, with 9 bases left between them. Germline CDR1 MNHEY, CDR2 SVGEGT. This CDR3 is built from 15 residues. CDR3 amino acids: CASSYAGFSTDTQYF. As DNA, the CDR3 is TGTGCCAGCAGTTACGCGGGGTTTAGCACAGATACGCAGTATTTT.

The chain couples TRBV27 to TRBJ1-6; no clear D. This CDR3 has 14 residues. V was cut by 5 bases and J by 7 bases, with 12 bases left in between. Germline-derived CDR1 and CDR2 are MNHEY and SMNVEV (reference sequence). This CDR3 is CASSRELANSPLHF. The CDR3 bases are TGTGCCAGCAGTCGAGAGTTGGCCAATTCACCCCTCCACTTT.

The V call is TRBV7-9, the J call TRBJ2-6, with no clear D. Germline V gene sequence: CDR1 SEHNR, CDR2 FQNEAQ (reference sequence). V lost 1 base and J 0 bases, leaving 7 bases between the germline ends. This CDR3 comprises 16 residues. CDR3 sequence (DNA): TGTGCCAGCAGCTTAGGACGGAGCTCTGGGGCCAACGTCCTGACTTTC. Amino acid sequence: CASSLGRSSGANVLTF.

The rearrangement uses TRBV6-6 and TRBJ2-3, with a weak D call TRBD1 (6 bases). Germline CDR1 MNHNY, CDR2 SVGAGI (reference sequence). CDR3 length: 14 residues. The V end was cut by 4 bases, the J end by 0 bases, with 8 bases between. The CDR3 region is CASSLRGSTDTQYF. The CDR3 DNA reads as TGTGCCAGCAGTTTGAGGGGGAGCACAGATACGCAGTATTTT.

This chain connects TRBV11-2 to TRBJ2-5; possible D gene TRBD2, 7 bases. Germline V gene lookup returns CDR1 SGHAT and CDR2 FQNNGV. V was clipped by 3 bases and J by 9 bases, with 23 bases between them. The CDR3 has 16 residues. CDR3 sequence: CASSFGGLGGLWAQYF. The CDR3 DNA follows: TGTGCCAGCAGCTTTGGTGGACTAGGGGGTTTGTGGGCCCAGTACTTC.